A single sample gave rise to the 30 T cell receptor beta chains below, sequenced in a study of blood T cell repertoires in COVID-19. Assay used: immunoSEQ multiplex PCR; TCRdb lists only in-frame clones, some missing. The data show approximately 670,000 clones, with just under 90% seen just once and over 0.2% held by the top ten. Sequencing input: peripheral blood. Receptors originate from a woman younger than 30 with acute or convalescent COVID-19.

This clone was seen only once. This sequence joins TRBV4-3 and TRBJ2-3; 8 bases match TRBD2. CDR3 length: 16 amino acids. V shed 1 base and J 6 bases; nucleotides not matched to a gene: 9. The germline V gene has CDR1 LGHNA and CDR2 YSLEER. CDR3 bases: TGCGCCAGCAGCCAAGGTAGTCGGGGGGGGCTTGATACGCAGTATTTT. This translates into CASSQGSRGGLDTQYF.

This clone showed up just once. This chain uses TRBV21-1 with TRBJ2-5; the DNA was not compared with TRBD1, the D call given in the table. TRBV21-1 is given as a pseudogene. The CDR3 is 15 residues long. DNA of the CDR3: TGTGCCAGCAGCAAAAGGGGGCAGGGTGGAGAGACCCAGTACTTC. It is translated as CASSKRGQGGETQYF.

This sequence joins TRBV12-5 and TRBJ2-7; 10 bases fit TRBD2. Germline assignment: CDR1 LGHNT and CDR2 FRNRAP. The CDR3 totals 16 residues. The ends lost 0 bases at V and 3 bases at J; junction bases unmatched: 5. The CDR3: CASGLVSGGSIYEQYF. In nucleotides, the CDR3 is TGTGCTAGTGGTTTGGTTAGCGGGGGGTCTATCTACGAGCAGTACTTC.

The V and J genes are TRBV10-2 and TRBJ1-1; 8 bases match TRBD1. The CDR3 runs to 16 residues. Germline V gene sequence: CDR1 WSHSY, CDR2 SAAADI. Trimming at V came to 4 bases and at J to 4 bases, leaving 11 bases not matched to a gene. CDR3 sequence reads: CASSGTGPQGATEAFF. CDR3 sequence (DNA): TGCGCCAGCAGTGGGACAGGCCCCCAGGGGGCCACTGAAGCTTTCTTT.

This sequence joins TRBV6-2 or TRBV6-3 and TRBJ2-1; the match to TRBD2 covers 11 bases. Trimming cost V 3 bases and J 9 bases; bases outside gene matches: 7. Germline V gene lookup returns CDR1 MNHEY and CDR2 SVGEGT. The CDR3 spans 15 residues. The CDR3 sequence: CASSYHSGGAVEQFF. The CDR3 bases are TGTGCCAGCAGTTATCATAGCGGGGGGGCGGTTGAGCAGTTCTTC.

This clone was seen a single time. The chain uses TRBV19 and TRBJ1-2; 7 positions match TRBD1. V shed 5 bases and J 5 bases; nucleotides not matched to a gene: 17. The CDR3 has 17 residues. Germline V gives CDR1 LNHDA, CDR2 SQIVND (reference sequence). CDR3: CASSQRVRGIERYGYTF. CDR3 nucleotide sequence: TGTGCCAGTAGTCAGAGAGTCAGGGGGATTGAACGGTATGGCTACACCTTC.

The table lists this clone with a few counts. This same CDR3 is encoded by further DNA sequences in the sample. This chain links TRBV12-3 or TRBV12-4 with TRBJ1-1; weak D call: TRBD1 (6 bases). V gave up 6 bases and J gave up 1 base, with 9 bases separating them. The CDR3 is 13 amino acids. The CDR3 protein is CASSWTENTEAFF. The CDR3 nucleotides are TGTGCCAGCAGCTGGACAGAGAACACTGAAGCTTTCTTT.

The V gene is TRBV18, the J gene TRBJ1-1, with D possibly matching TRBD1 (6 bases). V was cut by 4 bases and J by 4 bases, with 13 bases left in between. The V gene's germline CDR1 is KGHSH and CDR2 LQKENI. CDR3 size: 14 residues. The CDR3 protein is CASSLSQGFTEAFF. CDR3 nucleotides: TGTGCCAGCTCACTTTCACAGGGTTTCACTGAAGCTTTCTTT.

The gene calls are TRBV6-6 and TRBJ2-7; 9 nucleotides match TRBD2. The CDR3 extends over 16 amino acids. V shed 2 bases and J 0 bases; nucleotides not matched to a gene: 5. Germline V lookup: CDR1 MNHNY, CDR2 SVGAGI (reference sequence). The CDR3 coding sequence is TGTGCCAGCAGTTACCTTCCTAGCGGGGACTCCTACGAGCAGTACTTC. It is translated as CASSYLPSGDSYEQYF.

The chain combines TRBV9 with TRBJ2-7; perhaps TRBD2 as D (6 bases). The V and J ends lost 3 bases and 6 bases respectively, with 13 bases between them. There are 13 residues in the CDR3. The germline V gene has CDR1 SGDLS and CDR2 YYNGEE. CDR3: CASSGGYGGEQYF. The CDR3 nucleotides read TGTGCCAGCAGCGGAGGATACGGGGGCGAGCAGTACTTC.

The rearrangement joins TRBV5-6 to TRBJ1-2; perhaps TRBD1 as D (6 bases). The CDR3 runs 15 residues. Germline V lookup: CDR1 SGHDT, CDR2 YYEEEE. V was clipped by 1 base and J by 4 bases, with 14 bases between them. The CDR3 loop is CASSLLDSNSYGYTF. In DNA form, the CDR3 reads TGTGCCAGCAGCTTGTTGGACAGCAACTCCTATGGCTACACCTTC.

In DNA form, the CDR3 reads TGTGCCAGCAGTTGGGACAGTTCCTACGAGCAGTACTTC. Protein product: CASSWDSSYEQYF. The chain carries TRBV27 and TRBJ2-7; TRBD1 aligns across 7 bases. Germline values: CDR1 MNHEY, CDR2 SMNVEV (reference sequence). The junction had 1 base not matched to a gene; V was cut back by 4 bases and J by 1 base. CDR3 size: 13 residues.

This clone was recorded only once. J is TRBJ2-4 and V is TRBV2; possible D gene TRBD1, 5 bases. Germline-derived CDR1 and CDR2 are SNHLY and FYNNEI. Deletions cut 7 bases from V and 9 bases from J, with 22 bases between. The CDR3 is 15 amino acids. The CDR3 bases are TGTGCCAGCACCCAGGCGTTGGGGCCGTGGGGCATTCAGTACTTC. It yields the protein CASTQALGPWGIQYF.

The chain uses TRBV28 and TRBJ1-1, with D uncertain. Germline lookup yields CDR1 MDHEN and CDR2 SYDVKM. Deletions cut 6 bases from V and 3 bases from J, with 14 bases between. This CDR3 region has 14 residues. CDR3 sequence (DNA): TGTGCCAGCAGGGAAGGACTGCGTTACACTGAAGCTTTCTTT. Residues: CASREGLRYTEAFF.

CDR3: CASSLDRPNTEAFF. The CDR3 DNA follows: TGTGCCAGCAGTCTGGACAGACCCAACACTGAAGCTTTCTTT. The rearrangement uses TRBV6-5 and TRBJ1-1; TRBD1 might be the D (6 bases). The CDR3 runs to 14 residues. Deletions cut 5 bases from V and 2 bases from J, with 12 bases between. Germline V gives CDR1 MNHEY, CDR2 SVGAGI.

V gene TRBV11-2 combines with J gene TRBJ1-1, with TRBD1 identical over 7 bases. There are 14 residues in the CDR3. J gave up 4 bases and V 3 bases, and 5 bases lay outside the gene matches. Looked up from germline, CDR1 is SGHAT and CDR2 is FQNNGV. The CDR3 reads CASSLPTGPTEAFF. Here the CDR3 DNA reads TGTGCCAGCAGCTTGCCGACAGGGCCCACTGAAGCTTTCTTT.

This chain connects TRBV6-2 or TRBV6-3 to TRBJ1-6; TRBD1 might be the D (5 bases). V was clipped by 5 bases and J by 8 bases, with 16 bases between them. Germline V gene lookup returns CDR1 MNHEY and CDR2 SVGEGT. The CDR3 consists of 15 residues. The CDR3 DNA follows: TGTGCCAGCAGTGACTTGGGGGGGAAGGATTCACCCCTCCACTTT. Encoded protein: CASSDLGGKDSPLHF.

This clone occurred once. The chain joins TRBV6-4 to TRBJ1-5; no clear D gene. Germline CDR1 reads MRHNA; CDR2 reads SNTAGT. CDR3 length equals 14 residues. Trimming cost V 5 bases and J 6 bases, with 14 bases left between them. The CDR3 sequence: CASSRGYPGQPQHF. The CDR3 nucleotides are TGTGCCAGCAGTCGCGGGTACCCGGGTCAGCCCCAGCATTTT.

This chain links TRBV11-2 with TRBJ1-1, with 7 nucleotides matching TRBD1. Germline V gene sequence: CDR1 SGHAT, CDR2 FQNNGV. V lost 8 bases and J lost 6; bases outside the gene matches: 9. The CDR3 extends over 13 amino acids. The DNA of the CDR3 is TGTGCCAGCGCAGGGGGTAGGGTCTCTGAAGCTTTCTTT. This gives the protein CASAGGRVSEAFF.

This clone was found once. CDR3 sequence reads: CASSWTQGAGAYEQYF. The CDR3 DNA follows: TGTGCCAGCAGCTGGACACAGGGGGCAGGCGCCTACGAGCAGTACTTC. The chain has TRBV7-9 and TRBJ2-7; TRBD1 aligns across 9 bases. The CDR3 length is 16 residues. The germline V gene has CDR1 SEHNR and CDR2 FQNEAQ (reference sequence). V lost 4 bases and J lost 2; bases outside the gene matches: 9.

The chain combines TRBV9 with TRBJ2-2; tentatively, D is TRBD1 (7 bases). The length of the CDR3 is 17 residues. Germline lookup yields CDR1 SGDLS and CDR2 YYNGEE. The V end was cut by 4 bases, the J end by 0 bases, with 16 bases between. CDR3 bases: TGTGCCAGCAGCCCCAGGGGGGATGTCGCGAACACCGGGGAGCTGTTTTTT. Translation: CASSPRGDVANTGELFF.

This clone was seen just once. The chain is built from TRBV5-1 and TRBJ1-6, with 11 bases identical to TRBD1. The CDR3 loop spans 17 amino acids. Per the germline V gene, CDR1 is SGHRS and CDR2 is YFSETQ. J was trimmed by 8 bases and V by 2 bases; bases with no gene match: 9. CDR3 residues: CASSFGTGGTSHSPLHF. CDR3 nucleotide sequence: TGCGCCAGCAGCTTCGGGACAGGGGGTACAAGCCATTCACCCCTCCACTTT.

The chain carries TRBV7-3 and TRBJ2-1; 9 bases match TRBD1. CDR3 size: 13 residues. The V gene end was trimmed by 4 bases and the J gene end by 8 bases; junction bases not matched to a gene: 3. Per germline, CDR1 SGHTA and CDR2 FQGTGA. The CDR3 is CASSSRTGDEQFF. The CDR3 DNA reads TGTGCCAGCAGCTCCCGGACAGGGGATGAGCAGTTCTTC.

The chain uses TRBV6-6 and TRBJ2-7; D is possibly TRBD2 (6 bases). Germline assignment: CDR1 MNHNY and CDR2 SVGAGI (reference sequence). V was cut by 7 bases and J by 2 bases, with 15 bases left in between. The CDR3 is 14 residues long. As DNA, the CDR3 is TGTGCCAGCAAGGGTCTTGGGGAGGCCTACGAGCAGTACTTC. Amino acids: CASKGLGEAYEQYF.

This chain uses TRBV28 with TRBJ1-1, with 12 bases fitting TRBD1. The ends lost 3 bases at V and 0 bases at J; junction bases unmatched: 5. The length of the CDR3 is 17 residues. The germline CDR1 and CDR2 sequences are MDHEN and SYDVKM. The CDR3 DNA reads TGTGCCAGCAGTTTGGGACAGGGGGCCGGGATGAACACTGAAGCTTTCTTT. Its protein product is CASSLGQGAGMNTEAFF.

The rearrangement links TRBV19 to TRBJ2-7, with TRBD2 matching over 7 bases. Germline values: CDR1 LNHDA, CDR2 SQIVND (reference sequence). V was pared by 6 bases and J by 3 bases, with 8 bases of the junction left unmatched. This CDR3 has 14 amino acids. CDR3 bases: TGTGCCAGTAGCCAGCGGGGTACCGTCTACGAGCAGTACTTC. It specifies CASSQRGTVYEQYF.

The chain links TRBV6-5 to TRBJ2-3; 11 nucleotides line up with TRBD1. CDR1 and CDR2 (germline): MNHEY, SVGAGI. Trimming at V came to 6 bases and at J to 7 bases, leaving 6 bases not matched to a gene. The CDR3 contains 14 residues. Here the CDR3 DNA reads TGTGCCAGCAGCCGGGACAGGGGGACGAATACGCAGTATTTT. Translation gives CASSRDRGTNTQYF.

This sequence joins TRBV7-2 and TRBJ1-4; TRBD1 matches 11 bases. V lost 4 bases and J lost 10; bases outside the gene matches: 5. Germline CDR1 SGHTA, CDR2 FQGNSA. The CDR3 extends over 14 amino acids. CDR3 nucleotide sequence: TGTGCCAGCAGCTGGGACAGGGGGAGTGTAAAACTGTTTTTT. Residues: CASSWDRGSVKLFF.

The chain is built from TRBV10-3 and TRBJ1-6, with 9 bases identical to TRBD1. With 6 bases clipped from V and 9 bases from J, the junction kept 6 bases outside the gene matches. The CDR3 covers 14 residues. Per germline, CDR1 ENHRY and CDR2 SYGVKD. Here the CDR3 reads CAIRDGTGSSPLHF. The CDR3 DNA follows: TGTGCCATCAGGGACGGGACAGGGTCTTCACCCCTCCACTTT.

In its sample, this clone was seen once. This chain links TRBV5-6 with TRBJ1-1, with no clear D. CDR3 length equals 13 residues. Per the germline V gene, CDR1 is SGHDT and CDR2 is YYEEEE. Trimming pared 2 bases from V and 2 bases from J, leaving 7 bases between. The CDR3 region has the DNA TGTGCCAGCAGCTTAACAGCCAACACTGAAGCTTTCTTT. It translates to CASSLTANTEAFF.